Listed below are T cell receptor beta chains from one sample, sequenced in a study of control samples from healthy donors and cancer patients. Here immunoSEQ multiplex PCR was the method, and the copy in TCRdb shows in-frame clones only, minus some. The profile covers approximately 90,000 clones, with under 90% appearing a single time and 2.1% taken by the ten largest. Sequencing used blood. All receptors derive from a woman aged 40 to 50 in good health. The CDR3 runs from the conserved cysteine through the conserved F or W. A D gene is named only where the DNA matches it firmly. Some rows have no size entry. The others give once, few or many, or a class for an expanded clone.

D gene | clone size | J gene | V gene | CDR3 DNA | CDR3 protein
NA | NA | TRBJ2-3 | TRBV5-1 | TGCGCCAGCAGCATGAAGGGAATCCCAGATACGCAGTATTTT | CASSMKGIPDTQYF
TRBD2 | NA | TRBJ2-2 | TRBV9 | TGTGCCAGCAGCCCCCGGACTAGCCACACCGGGGAGCTGTTTTTT | CASSPRTSHTGELFF
NA | once | TRBJ2-5 | TRBV7-7 | TGTGCCAGCAGCGCAACAGGGCCAGAGACCCAGTACTTC | CASSATGPETQYF
TRBD1 | NA | TRBJ2-5 | TRBV7-9 | TGTGCCAGCAGCTTCAGGACAGGCCAAGAGACCCAGTACTTC | CASSFRTGQETQYF
NA | NA | TRBJ1-6 | TRBV27 | TGTGCCAGCAGTTTTTTCCGAGGTCCTCTCCACTTT | CASSFFRGPLHF
TRBD2 | once | TRBJ2-2 | TRBV5-4 | TGTGCCAGCAGCTTGGTTCTAGCGGGGTTCAACACCGGGGAGCTGTTTTTT | CASSLVLAGFNTGELFF
NA | NA | TRBJ1-2 | TRBV29-1 | TGCAGCGTTGAAGGGGTTCATGAGGGCTATGGCTACACCTTC | CSVEGVHEGYGYTF
NA | once | TRBJ1-2 | TRBV7-2 | TGTGCCAGCAGCAAGGGACTGAATGGCTACACCTTC | CASSKGLNGYTF
TRBD1 | NA | TRBJ1-1 | TRBV6-2/TRBV6-3 | TGTGCCAGCAGTTATTATCAGGGGGCGACCACTGAAGCTTTCTTT | CASSYYQGATTEAFF
NA | few | TRBJ2-3 | TRBV4-1 | TGCGCCAGCAGCCAAGACGGTGGACTCACAGATACGCAGTATTTT | CASSQDGGLTDTQYF
NA | NA | TRBJ2-6 | TRBV9 | TGTGCCAGCAGCGTGCATGCCCTGGCCTCTGGGGCCAACGTCCTGACTTTC | CASSVHALASGANVLTF
NA | NA | TRBJ2-5 | TRBV5-1 | TGCGCCAGCAGCGGGGGCCAGCAAGAGACCCAGTACTTC | CASSGGQQETQYF
NA | NA | TRBJ2-7 | TRBV15 | TGTGCCACCAGCCCCCGAGTTGGCGAGCAGTACTTC | CATSPRVGEQYF
NA | NA | TRBJ2-7 | TRBV14 | TGTGCCAGCAGCCAAGTTTGGGGGGCTCGGGACGAGCAGTACTTC | CASSQVWGARDEQYF
NA | NA | TRBJ1-3 | TRBV9 | TGTGCCAGCAGCGTAGATGGGCAAGGAAACACCATATATTTT | CASSVDGQGNTIYF
NA | NA | TRBJ1-1 | TRBV2 | TGTGCCAGCAGCGAGAGCTTTGGGGTAGCGGACACTGAAGCTTTCTTT | CASSESFGVADTEAFF
NA | NA | TRBJ1-2 | TRBV5-1 | TGCGCCAGCAGCTTAGGTTCCGGAGGGTATGGCTACACCTTC | CASSLGSGGYGYTF
TRBD1 | NA | TRBJ1-4 | TRBV7-6 | TGTGCCAGCAGCACTCGGACAGGGGCACTTGAAGAACTGTTTTTT | CASSTRTGALEELFF
NA | once | TRBJ1-3 | TRBV7-2 | TGTGCCAGCAGCTTAGGGTACGGAAACACCATATATTTT | CASSLGYGNTIYF
TRBD1 | NA | TRBJ1-1 | TRBV18 | TGTGCCAGCTCCTACCGACAGGGGGCGAGGGGCACTGAAGCTTTCTTT | CASSYRQGARGTEAFF
NA | NA | TRBJ1-2 | TRBV2 | TGTGCCAGCAGTGTAGGGGGGCCCGAGACAAACTATGGCTACACCTTC | CASSVGGPETNYGYTF
NA | NA | TRBJ2-2 | TRBV27 | TGTGCCAGCAGGCTTTCCGGTGGTTCGACGGGGACCGGGGAGCTGTTTTTT | CASRLSGGSTGTGELFF
NA | NA | TRBJ1-5 | TRBV19 | TGTGCCAGTAGTAACTGGGACCAGCCCCAGCATTTT | CASSNWDQPQHF
NA | once | TRBJ1-1 | TRBV6-4 | TGTGCCAGCAGTGACTCGACCGGGGGCAGAAACACTGAAGCTTTCTTT | CASSDSTGGRNTEAFF
TRBD1 | NA | TRBJ1-2 | TRBV24-1 | TGTGCCACCAGTGACCGACAGACAGGGATAGGCTACACCTTC | CATSDRQTGIGYTF
TRBD1 | NA | TRBJ1-2 | TRBV7-9 | TGTGCCAGCAGCGGGGGACAGGGCTATGGCTACACCTTC | CASSGGQGYGYTF
NA | NA | TRBJ2-7 | TRBV7-9 | TGTGCCAGCAGCCCGATGGGGTTCGAGCAGTACTTC | CASSPMGFEQYF
TRBD2 | NA | TRBJ2-3 | TRBV2 | TGTGCCAGCACCCGACTAGCGACGACAGATACGCAGTATTTT | CASTRLATTDTQYF
NA | NA | TRBJ2-3 | TRBV5-6 | TGTGCCAGCAGCTTCGAGACAGCTATTAGCACAGATACGCAGTATTTT | CASSFETAISTDTQYF
TRBD2 | few | TRBJ2-3 | TRBV19 | TGTGCCAGCAGGACTAGTGGGGGCACAGATACGCAGTATTTT | CASRTSGGTDTQYF
NA | NA | TRBJ1-6 | TRBV30 | TGTGCCTGGAGAAAAGCATATAATTCACCCCTCCACTTT | CAWRKAYNSPLHF
NA | NA | TRBJ2-1 | TRBV7-2 | TGTGCCAGCAGCTCCGACACCTACAATGAGCAGTTCTTC | CASSSDTYNEQFF
NA | NA | TRBJ1-3 | TRBV5-1 | TGCGCCAGCAGCTTGGATGCAGAGCTAAACACCATATATTTT | CASSLDAELNTIYF
NA | NA | TRBJ2-7 | TRBV6-2/TRBV6-3 | TGTGCCAGCAGTCGCCGGGAGCCCAGAACCTACGAGCAGTACTTC | CASSRREPRTYEQYF
NA | NA | TRBJ1-5 | TRBV25-1 | TGTGCCAGCGGGGAAGCGGCGGGGACCAATCAGCCCCAGCATTTT | CASGEAAGTNQPQHF
NA | NA | TRBJ2-6 | TRBV6-2/TRBV6-3 | TGTGCCAGCAGTTACAATAGGGTAATATCTGGGGCCAACGTCCTGACTTTC | CASSYNRVISGANVLTF
NA | NA | TRBJ1-1 | TRBV3-1/TRBV3-2 | TGTGCCAGCAGCCAAGGTCATGCAGGGCACACTGAAGCTTTCTTT | CASSQGHAGHTEAFF
TRBD1 | once | TRBJ1-5 | TRBV7-9 | TGTGCCAGCAGCTCGAACAGGGGGAATCAGCCCCAGCATTTT | CASSSNRGNQPQHF
NA | NA | TRBJ1-5 | TRBV6-1 | TGTGCCAGCAGTGAAGCGAGAGGGTGGGTCAATCAGCCCCAGCATTTT | CASSEARGWVNQPQHF
TRBD1 | NA | TRBJ2-3 | TRBV6-1 | TGTGCCAGCAGTGAACGGACAGGGGGCACAGATACGCAGTATTTT | CASSERTGGTDTQYF
NA | medium-sized | TRBJ1-4 | TRBV11-3 | TGTGCCAGCAGCGGGGGGACGGGTTCCGTAACTAATGAAAAACTGTTTTTT | CASSGGTGSVTNEKLFF
TRBD2 | NA | TRBJ2-1 | TRBV3-1/TRBV3-2 | TGTGCCAGCAGCCAAGAAGGACTGAGACTAGCGGGGGAGTTTAGGAATGAGCAGTTCTTC | CASSQEGLRLAGEFRNEQFF